This paragraph reports one T cell receptor (beta chain). The antigen is unknown. The template was RNA from unsorted bulk tissue. More than 3 cm separated this lung sample from the edge of the tumor. Donors were chemotherapy-naive, newly diagnosed lung cancer surgical patients in China, August–late 2014. TCRbeta libraries were built with three rounds of nested PCR, modified from ARM-PCR. TCRdb re-called the multiplex PCR reads with MiXCR, one entry per CDR3 protein. This repertoire shows about 100,000 distinct CDR3 sequences, 65% found once; its top ten account for roughly 19%. These data originate in a study of tumor and adjacent non-tumor tissue in lung cancer. Study in general: Histology: 12 adenocarcinoma, a couple of squamous cell carcinoma, 1 small cell lung cancer. The study's findings and limits: Shorter survival was associated with higher TCR diversity in tumors.

The CDR3 has 17 amino acids. Sequencing used distant non-tumor lung tissue. This chain links TRBV12-3 or TRBV12-4 with TRBJ2-5; possible D gene TRBD1, 6 bases. This TCR derives from a young man with non-small cell lung cancer. CDR3 in amino acids: CVGSTHSGHKRQETQYF. The CDR3 DNA reads TGTGTCGGCAGCACCCACTCGGGACATAAACGGCAAGAGACCCAGTACTTC.